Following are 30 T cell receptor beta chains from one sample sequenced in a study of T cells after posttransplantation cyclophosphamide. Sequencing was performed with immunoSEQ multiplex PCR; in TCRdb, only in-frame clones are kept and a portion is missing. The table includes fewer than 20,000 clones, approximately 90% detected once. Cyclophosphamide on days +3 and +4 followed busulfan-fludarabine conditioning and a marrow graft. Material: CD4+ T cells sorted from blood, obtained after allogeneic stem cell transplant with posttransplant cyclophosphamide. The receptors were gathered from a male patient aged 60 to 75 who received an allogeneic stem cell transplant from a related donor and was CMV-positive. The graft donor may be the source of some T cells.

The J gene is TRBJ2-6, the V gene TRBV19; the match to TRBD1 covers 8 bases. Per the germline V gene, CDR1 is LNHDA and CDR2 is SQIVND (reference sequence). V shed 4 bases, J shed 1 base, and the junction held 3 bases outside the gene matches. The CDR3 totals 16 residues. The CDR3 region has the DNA TGTGCCAGTAGTACCTGGACAGGGTCTGGGGCCAACGTCCTGACTTTC. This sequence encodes CASSTWTGSGANVLTF.

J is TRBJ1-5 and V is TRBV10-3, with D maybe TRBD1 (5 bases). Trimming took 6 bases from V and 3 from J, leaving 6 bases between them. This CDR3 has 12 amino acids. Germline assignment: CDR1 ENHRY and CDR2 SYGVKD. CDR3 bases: TGTGCCATCAGGACAGACAATCAGCCCCAGCATTTT. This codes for CAIRTDNQPQHF.

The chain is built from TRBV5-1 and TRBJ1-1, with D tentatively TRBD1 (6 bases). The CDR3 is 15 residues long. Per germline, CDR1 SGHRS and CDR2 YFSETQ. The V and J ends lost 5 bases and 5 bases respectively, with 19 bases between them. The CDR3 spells CASSRSGVEGTEAFF. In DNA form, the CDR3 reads TGCGCCAGCAGTCGCTCAGGGGTGGAAGGTACTGAAGCTTTCTTT.

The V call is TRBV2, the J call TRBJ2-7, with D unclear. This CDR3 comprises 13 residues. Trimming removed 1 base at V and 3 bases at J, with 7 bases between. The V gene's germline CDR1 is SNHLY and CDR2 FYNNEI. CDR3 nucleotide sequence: TGTGCCAGCAGTGAAGGAGTTTACTACGAGCAGTACTTC. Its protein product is CASSEGVYYEQYF.

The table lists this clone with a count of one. The CDR3, as DNA: TGTGCCAGCAGTTCCCCGGGACAGGGGCGCACCGGGGAGCTGTTTTTT. It specifies CASSSPGQGRTGELFF. The chain is built from TRBV25-1 and TRBJ2-2; 10 bases map to TRBD1. Germline loops: CDR1 MGHDK, CDR2 SYGVNS. The CDR3 extends over 16 amino acids. Germline trimming cut 5 bases from V and 4 bases from J; bases unmatched to any gene: 7.

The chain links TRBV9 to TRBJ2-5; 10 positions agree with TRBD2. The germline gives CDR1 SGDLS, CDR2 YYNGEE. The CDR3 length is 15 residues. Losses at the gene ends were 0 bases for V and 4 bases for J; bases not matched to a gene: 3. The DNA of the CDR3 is TGTGCCAGCAGCGTAGGTTCTAGCGGGAGAGAGACCCAGTACTTC. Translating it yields CASSVGSSGRETQYF. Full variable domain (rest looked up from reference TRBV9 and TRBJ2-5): DSGVTQTPKHLITATGQRVTLRCSPRSGDLSVYWYQQSLDQGLQFLIQYYNGEERAKGNILERFSAQQFPDLHSELNLSSLELGDSALYFCASSVGSSGRETQYFGPGTRLLVL.

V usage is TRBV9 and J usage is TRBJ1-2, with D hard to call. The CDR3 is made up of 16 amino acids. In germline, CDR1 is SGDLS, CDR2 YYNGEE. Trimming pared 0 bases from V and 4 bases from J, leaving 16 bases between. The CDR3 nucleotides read TGTGCCAGCAGCGTAGCGACACCCCAAGAAGGCTATGGCTACACCTTC. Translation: CASSVATPQEGYGYTF.

The CDR3 is CASSLLAGAQGTDTQYF. CDR3 DNA sequence: TGCGCCAGCAGCTTACTAGCGGGGGCCCAGGGCACAGATACGCAGTATTTT. The chain carries TRBV5-1 and TRBJ2-3, with 11 positions matching TRBD2. The CDR3 totals 17 residues. The V segment lost 2 bases and the J segment 1 base; nucleotides outside the gene matches: 6. Germline V gene lookup returns CDR1 SGHRS and CDR2 YFSETQ.

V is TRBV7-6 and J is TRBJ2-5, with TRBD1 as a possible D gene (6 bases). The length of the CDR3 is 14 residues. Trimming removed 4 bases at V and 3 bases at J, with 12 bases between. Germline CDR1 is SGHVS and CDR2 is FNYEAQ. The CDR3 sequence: CASSWRTVEETQYF. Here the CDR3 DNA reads TGTGCCAGCAGCTGGAGGACAGTAGAAGAGACCCAGTACTTC.

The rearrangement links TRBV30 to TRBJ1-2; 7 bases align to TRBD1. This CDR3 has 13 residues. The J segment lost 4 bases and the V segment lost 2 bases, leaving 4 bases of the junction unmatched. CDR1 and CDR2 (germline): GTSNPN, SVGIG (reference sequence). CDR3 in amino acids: CAWSRQGGYGYTF. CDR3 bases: TGTGCCTGGAGTAGACAGGGAGGCTATGGCTACACCTTC.

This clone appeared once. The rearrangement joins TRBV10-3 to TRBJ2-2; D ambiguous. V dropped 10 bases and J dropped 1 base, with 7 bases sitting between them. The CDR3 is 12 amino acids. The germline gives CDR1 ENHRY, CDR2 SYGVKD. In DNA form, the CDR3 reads TGTGCCACCAAACAGAACACCGGGGAGCTGTTTTTT. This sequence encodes CATKQNTGELFF.

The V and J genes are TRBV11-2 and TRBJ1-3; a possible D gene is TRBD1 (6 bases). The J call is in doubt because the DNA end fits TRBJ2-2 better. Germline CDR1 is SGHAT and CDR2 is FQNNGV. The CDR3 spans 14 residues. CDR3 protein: CASSLGGLTGELFF. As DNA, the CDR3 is TGTGCCAGCAGCTTAGGGGGGCTCACCGGGGAGCTGTTTTTT.

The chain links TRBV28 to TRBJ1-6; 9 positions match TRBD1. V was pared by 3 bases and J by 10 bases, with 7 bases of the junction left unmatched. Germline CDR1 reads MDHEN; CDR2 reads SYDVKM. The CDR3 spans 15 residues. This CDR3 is CASSLGDRVASPLHF. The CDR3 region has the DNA TGTGCCAGCAGTTTGGGGGACAGGGTAGCCTCACCCCTCCACTTT.

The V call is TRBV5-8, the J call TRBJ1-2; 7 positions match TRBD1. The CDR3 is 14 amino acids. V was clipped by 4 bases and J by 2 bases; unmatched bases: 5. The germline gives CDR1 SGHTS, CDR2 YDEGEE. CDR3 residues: CASSQRTGNYGYTF. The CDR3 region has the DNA TGTGCCAGCAGCCAAAGGACAGGAAACTATGGCTACACCTTC. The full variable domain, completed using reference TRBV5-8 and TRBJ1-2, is EAGVTQSPTHLIKTRGQQATLRCSPISGHTSVYWYQQALGLGLQFLLWYDEGEERNRGNFPPRFSGRQFPNYSSELNVNALELEDSALYLCASSQRTGNYGYTFGSGTRLTVV.

The CDR3, as DNA: TGTGCCAGCAGCCCCCCCGGGGACAGGAATCAGCCCCAGCATTTT. This encodes CASSPPGDRNQPQHF. This chain joins TRBV7-9 and TRBJ1-5; 8 positions agree with TRBD1. CDR1 and CDR2 (germline): SEHNR, FQNEAQ (reference sequence). CDR3 size: 15 residues. V gave up 5 bases and J gave up 4 bases; unmatched junction bases: 7.

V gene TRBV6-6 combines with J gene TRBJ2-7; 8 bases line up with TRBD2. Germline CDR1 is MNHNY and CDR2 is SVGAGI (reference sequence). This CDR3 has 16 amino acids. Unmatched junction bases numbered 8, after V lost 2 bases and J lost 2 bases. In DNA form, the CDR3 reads TGTGCCAGCAGTTACACGGAAGGCGGGGGGCCCTACGAGCAGTACTTC. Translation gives CASSYTEGGGPYEQYF.

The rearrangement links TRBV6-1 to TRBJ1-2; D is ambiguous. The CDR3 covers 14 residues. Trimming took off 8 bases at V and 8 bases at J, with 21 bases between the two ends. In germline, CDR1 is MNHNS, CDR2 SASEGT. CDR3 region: CASRFVEAARGYTF. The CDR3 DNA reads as TGTGCCAGCCGCTTTGTGGAGGCCGCCAGAGGCTACACCTTC.

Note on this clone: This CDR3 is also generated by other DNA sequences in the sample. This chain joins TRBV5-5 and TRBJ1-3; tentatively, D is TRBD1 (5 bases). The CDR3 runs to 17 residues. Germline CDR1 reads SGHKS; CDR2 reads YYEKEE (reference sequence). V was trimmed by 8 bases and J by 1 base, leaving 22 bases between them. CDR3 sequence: CASSPGAGPTSGNTIYF. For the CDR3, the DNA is TGTGCCAGTAGCCCTGGGGCAGGCCCTACTTCTGGAAACACCATATATTTT.

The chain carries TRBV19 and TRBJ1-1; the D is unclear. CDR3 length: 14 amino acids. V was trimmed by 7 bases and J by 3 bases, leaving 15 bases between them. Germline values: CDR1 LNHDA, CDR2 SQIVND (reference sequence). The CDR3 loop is CASKLGRFDTEAFF. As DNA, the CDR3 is TGTGCCAGTAAATTAGGCAGGTTCGACACTGAAGCTTTCTTT. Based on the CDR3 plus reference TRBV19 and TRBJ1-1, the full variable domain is DGGITQSPKYLFRKEGQNVTLSCEQNLNHDAMYWYRQDPGQGLRLIYYSQIVNDFQKGDIAEGYSVSREKKESFPLTVTSAQKNPTAFYLCASKLGRFDTEAFFGQGTRLTVV.

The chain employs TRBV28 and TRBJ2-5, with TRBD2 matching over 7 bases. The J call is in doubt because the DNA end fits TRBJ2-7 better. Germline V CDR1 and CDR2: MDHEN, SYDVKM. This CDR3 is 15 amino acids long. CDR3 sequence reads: CASSTDYAGAYEQYF. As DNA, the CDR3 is TGTGCCAGCAGTACAGACTACGCGGGGGCCTACGAGCAGTACTTC.

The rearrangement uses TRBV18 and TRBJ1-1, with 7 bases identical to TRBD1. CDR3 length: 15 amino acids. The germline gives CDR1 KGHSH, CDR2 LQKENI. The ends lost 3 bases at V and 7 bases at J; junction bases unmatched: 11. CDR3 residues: CASSPLDREVYEAFF. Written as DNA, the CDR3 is TGTGCCAGCTCACCCTTAGACAGGGAGGTCTATGAAGCTTTCTTT. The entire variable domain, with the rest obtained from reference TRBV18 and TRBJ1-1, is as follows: NAGVMQNPRHLVRRRGQEARLRCSPMKGHSHVYWYRQLPEEGLKFMVYLQKENIIDESGMPKERFSAEFPKEGPSILRIQQVVRGDSAAYFCASSPLDREVYEAFFGQGTRLTVV.

CDR3 in DNA: TGTGCCAGCAGCTTATTGGGAGACAGGGACTCACCCCTCCACTTT. Its protein is CASSLLGDRDSPLHF. The chain carries TRBV7-3 and TRBJ1-6, with TRBD1 identical over 7 bases. Germline V gives CDR1 SGHTA, CDR2 FQGTGA. The V segment lost 2 bases and the J segment 10 bases; nucleotides outside the gene matches: 8. The CDR3 loop spans 15 amino acids.

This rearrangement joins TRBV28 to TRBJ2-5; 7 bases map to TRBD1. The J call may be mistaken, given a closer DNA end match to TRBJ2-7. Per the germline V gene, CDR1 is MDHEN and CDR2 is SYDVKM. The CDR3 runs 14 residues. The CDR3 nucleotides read TGTGCCAGCAGTACCAGGACAGGTGTGGCCGAGCAGTACTTC. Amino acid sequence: CASSTRTGVAEQYF.

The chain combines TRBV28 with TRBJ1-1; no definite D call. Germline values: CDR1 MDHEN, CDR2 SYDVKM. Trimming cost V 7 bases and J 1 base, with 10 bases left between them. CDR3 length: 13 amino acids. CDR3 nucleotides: TGTGCCAGCACTTCCGCTACGAACACTGAAGCTTTCTTT. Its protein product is CASTSATNTEAFF.

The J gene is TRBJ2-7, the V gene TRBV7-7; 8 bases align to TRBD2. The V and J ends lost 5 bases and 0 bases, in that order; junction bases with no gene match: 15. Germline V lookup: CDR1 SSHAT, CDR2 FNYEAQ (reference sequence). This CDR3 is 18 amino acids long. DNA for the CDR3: TGTGCCAGCAGCCAAGGGGACCGAGCGGGGGTCTCCTCCTACGAGCAGTACTTC. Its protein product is CASSQGDRAGVSSYEQYF.

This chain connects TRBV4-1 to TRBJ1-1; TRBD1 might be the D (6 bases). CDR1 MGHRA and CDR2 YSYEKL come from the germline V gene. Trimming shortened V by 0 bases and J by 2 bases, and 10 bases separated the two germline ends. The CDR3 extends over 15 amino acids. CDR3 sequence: CASSQDIRGNTEAFF. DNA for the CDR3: TGCGCCAGCAGCCAAGATATCAGGGGTAACACTGAAGCTTTCTTT.

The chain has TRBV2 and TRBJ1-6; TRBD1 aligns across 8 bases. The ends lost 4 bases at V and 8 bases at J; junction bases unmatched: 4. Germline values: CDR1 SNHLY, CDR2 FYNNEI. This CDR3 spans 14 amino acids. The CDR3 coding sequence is TGTGCCAGCAGTGTAACAGGGGGAGATTCACCCCTCCACTTT. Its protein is CASSVTGGDSPLHF.

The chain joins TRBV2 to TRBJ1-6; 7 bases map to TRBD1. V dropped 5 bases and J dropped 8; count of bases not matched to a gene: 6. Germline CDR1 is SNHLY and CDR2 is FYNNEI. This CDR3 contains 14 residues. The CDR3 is CASSRDRMDSPLHF. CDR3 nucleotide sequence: TGTGCCAGCAGTCGGGACAGAATGGATTCACCCCTCCACTTT.

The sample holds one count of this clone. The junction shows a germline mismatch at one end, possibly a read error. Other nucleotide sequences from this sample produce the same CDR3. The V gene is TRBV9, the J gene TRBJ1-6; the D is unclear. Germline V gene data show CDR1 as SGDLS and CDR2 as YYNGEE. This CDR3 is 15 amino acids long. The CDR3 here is CASSASDMKNSPLHF. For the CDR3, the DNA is TGTGCCAGCAGCGCTTCCGACATGAAGAATTCCCCCCTCCACTTT.

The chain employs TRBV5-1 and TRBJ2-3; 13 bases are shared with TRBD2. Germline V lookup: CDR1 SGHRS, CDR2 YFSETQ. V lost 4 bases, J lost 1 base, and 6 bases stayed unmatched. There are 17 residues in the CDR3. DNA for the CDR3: TGCGCCAGCAGCGTAACCGGACTAGCGGGGGGCACAGATACGCAGTATTTT. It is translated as CASSVTGLAGGTDTQYF.